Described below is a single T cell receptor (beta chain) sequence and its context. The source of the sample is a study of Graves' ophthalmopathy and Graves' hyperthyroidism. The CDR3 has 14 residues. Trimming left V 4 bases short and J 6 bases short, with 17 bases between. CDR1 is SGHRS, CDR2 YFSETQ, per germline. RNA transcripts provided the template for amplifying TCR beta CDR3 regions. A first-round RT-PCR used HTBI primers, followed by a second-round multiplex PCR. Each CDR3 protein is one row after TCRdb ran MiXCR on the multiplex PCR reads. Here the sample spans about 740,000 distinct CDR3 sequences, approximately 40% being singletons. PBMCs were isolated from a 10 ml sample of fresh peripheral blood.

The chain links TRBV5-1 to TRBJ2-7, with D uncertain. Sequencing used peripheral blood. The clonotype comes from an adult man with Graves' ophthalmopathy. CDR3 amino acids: CASSQNYRYSEQYF. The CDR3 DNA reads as TGCGCCAGCAGCCAAAATTATCGGTACTCCGAGCAGTACTTC. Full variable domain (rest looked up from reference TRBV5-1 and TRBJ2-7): KAGVTQTPRYLIKTRGQQVTLSCSPISGHRSVSWYQQTPGQGLQFLFEYFSETQRNKGNFPGRFSGRQFSNSRSEMNVSTLELGDSALYLCASSQNYRYSEQYFGPGTRLTVT.